What follows are 24 T cell receptor beta chains derived from one specimen sequenced in a study of blood T cell repertoires in COVID-19. Method: immunoSEQ multiplex PCR; TCRdb's copy keeps in-frame clones and lacks some. The repertoire holds some 35,000 clones, nearly 90% seen once, with about 31% in the top ten. Sequenced: peripheral blood. The origin of the receptors is a man between 70 and 80 years old with active COVID-19.

This clone has just a few counts. The chain is built from TRBV7-6 and TRBJ1-3; 8 bases map to TRBD1. With 5 bases clipped from V and 0 bases from J, the junction kept 6 bases outside the gene matches. CDR3 length equals 16 residues. Looked up from germline, CDR1 is SGHVS and CDR2 is FNYEAQ. The CDR3 loop reads CASSTPGQDSGNTIYF. The CDR3, as DNA: TGTGCCAGCAGCACCCCGGGACAGGACTCTGGAAACACCATATATTTT.

This clone showed up just a few times. The J gene is TRBJ1-6, the V gene TRBV4-3; a possible D gene is TRBD1 (5 bases). The germline V and J ends were trimmed by 0 bases and 10 bases, with 13 bases remaining between them. CDR1 and CDR2 from the germline V gene are LGHNA and YSLEER. The CDR3 is 15 residues long. For the CDR3, the DNA is TGCGCCAGCAGCCAAGAAGGGACTGCGGGGTCACCCCTCCACTTT. Its translation: CASSQEGTAGSPLHF.

The chain carries TRBV28 and TRBJ2-3; D might be TRBD1 (6 bases). There are 12 residues in the CDR3. Deletions cut 8 bases from V and 5 bases from J, with 11 bases between. Germline V gene sequence: CDR1 MDHEN, CDR2 SYDVKM. The CDR3 DNA sequence: TGTGCCAGCTCACTAGGGGGAGATACGCAGTATTTT. Protein product: CASSLGGDTQYF.

DNA for the CDR3: TGTGCCAGCAGCCAAAGGGGACAGGACTCTGGGGCCAACGTCCTGACTTTC. The encoded protein is CASSQRGQDSGANVLTF. V gene TRBV3-1 (or the pseudogene TRBV3-2) combines with J gene TRBJ2-6; 8 nucleotides agree with TRBD1. Germline CDR1 and CDR2: LGHDT and YNNKEL (reference sequence). The CDR3 sequence is 17 residues long. The V segment lost 2 bases and the J segment 0 bases; nucleotides outside the gene matches: 3.

This clone was recorded a few times. This chain connects TRBV6-6 to TRBJ1-5; D ambiguous. Trimming shortened V by 7 bases and J by 9 bases, and 13 bases separated the two germline ends. Germline V gene sequence: CDR1 MNHNY, CDR2 SVGAGI (reference sequence). The CDR3 sequence is 12 residues long. CDR3 sequence: CASTIERGPQHF. In nucleotides, the CDR3 is TGTGCCAGCACTATAGAACGGGGGCCCCAGCATTTT.

The chain is built from TRBV7-8 and TRBJ2-2; the match to TRBD2 covers 14 bases. Germline lookup yields CDR1 SGHVS and CDR2 FQNEAQ. Trimming removed 5 bases from V and 4 bases from J; junction bases left unmatched: 6. This CDR3 has 17 residues. The CDR3 reads CASSRGLAGGVTGELFF. CDR3 nucleotides: TGTGCCAGCAGCCGTGGACTAGCGGGGGGAGTCACCGGGGAGCTGTTTTTT. Full variable domain (rest looked up from reference TRBV7-8 and TRBJ2-2): GAGVSQSPRYKVAKRGQDVALRCDPISGHVSLFWYQQALGQGPEFLTYFQNEAQLDKSGLPSDRFFAERPEGSVSTLKIQRTQQEDSAVYLCASSRGLAGGVTGELFFGEGSRLTVL.

V usage is TRBV4-2 and J usage is TRBJ1-2; the D is unclear. Germline CDR1 reads LGHNA; CDR2 reads YNFKEQ. CDR3 length: 14 amino acids. V was pared by 0 bases and J by 8 bases, with 13 bases between. The CDR3 reads CASSQDVGPSGYTF. The CDR3 region has the DNA TGTGCCAGCAGCCAAGACGTGGGCCCATCCGGCTACACCTTC.

This rearrangement joins TRBV11-3 to TRBJ2-3, with 8 bases lining up with TRBD1. CDR1 and CDR2 from the germline V gene are SGHNT and YENEEA. The CDR3 spans 15 residues. V was clipped by 3 bases and J by 1 base; unmatched bases: 3. CDR3: CASSLTGDGTDTQYF. CDR3 in DNA: TGTGCCAGCAGCTTGACAGGGGATGGCACAGATACGCAGTATTTT. Full variable domain (outside the CDR3, taken from reference TRBV11-3 and TRBJ2-3): EAGVVQSPRYKIIEKKQPVAFWCNPISGHNTLYWYLQNLGQGPELLIRYENEEAVDDSQLPKDRFSAERLKGVDSTLKIQPAELGDSAVYLCASSLTGDGTDTQYFGPGTRLTVL.

The rearrangement joins TRBV7-8 to TRBJ2-7; 8 nucleotides align to TRBD2. CDR1 is SGHVS and CDR2 is FQNEAQ in the germline V gene. CDR3 size: 16 residues. The V segment lost 5 bases and the J segment 1 base; nucleotides outside the gene matches: 10. The chain's CDR3 is CASSGYPAGGSYEQYF. The CDR3 DNA is TGTGCCAGCAGCGGCTATCCCGCGGGGGGTTCCTACGAGCAGTACTTC.

The genes are TRBV11-2 and TRBJ2-7, with D hard to call. This CDR3 is 13 amino acids long. The V gene lost 3 bases and the J gene lost 7 bases, with 13 bases spanning the gap. Germline CDR1 SGHAT, CDR2 FQNNGV. CDR3 amino acids: CASSLVLGVEQYF. CDR3 in DNA: TGTGCCAGCAGCTTGGTGTTGGGCGTGGAGCAGTACTTC.

The chain joins TRBV6-2 or TRBV6-3 to TRBJ1-1, with TRBD1 identical over 9 bases. Trimming took 2 bases from V and 8 from J; bases not matched to a gene: 9. Germline V CDR1 and CDR2: MNHEY, SVGEGT. The CDR3 extends over 15 amino acids. Here the CDR3 DNA reads TGTGCCAGCAGTTACGCCCCCAGGACAGGGGACGAAGCTTTCTTT. Translating gives CASSYAPRTGDEAFF.

This clone was recorded once. The chain has TRBV7-2 and TRBJ2-2; D call uncertain. The CDR3 length is 13 residues. Trimming pared 4 bases from V and 5 bases from J, leaving 8 bases between. Germline V gene lookup returns CDR1 SGHTA and CDR2 FQGNSA. The CDR3 nucleotides read TGTGCCAGCAGCTACTCGCGTACCGGGGAGCTGTTTTTT. Protein product: CASSYSRTGELFF.

This sequence joins TRBV24-1 and TRBJ2-1; D possibly corresponds to TRBD1 (6 bases). Germline V gene lookup returns CDR1 KGHDR and CDR2 SFDVKD. Trimming took 5 bases from V and 9 from J, leaving 10 bases between them. The CDR3 length is 12 residues. As DNA, the CDR3 is TGTGCCACCAGTGTAACAGGGTTTGAGCAGTTCTTC. Protein sequence: CATSVTGFEQFF.

This clone is a singleton in its sample. This chain joins TRBV24-1 and TRBJ2-1; possibly TRBD1 for D (6 bases). V was cut by 0 bases and J by 6 bases, with 20 bases left in between. Germline V gene lookup returns CDR1 KGHDR and CDR2 SFDVKD. The CDR3 totals 18 residues. The CDR3 reads CATSDLEGTGYRANEQFF. CDR3 in DNA: TGTGCCACCAGTGATTTGGAGGGAACAGGGTACCGGGCCAATGAGCAGTTCTTC.

V gene TRBV9 combines with J gene TRBJ1-2, with D tentatively TRBD1 (5 bases). V lost 0 bases to trimming and J lost 0 bases, with 9 bases between them. CDR3 length: 15 residues. Germline values: CDR1 SGDLS, CDR2 YYNGEE. For the CDR3, the DNA is TGTGCCAGCAGCGTAGGGGGGGTATCTAACTATGGCTACACCTTC. Its protein product is CASSVGGVSNYGYTF.

The rearrangement links TRBV19 to TRBJ2-3, with no clear D. Trimming stripped 3 bases from V and 3 bases from J, with 10 bases between. Germline assignment: CDR1 LNHDA and CDR2 SQIVND (reference sequence). The CDR3 is 14 residues long. CDR3 sequence: CASSIASRTDTQYF. The CDR3 nucleotides are TGTGCCAGTAGTATCGCTAGTAGGACAGATACGCAGTATTTT.

This clone has just one count. Its ends do not fully match the called genes, so a read error is possible. CDR3 in amino acids: CTSSGRQGTDTQYF. The CDR3 DNA reads TGTACCAGTAGTGGACGACAGGGTACGGATACGCAGTATTTT. The genes are TRBV19 and TRBJ2-3; 7 bases match TRBD1. Germline CDR1 is LNHDA and CDR2 is SQIVND (reference sequence). The CDR3 length is 14 residues.

The J gene is TRBJ1-2, the V gene TRBV2, with 7 nucleotides matching TRBD1. This CDR3 has 15 amino acids. Germline CDR1 and CDR2: SNHLY and FYNNEI. Unmatched junction bases numbered 9, after V lost 4 bases and J lost 4 bases. The CDR3 sequence: CASSVEGTVLYGYTF. The DNA of the CDR3 is TGTGCCAGCAGTGTGGAGGGGACAGTTCTCTATGGCTACACCTTC. Drawing the rest from reference TRBV2 and TRBJ1-2, the complete variable domain is EPEVTQTPSHQVTQMGQEVILRCVPISNHLYFYWYRQILGQKVEFLVSFYNNEISEKSEIFDDQFSVERPDGSNFTLKIRSTKLEDSAMYFCASSVEGTVLYGYTFGSGTRLTVV.

The chain employs TRBV15 and TRBJ1-2; 7 bases match TRBD1. J gave up 5 bases and V 5 bases, and 5 bases lay outside the gene matches. Germline CDR1 is LNHNV and CDR2 is YYDKDF (reference sequence). This CDR3 region has 13 residues. CDR3 coding DNA: TGTGCCACCAGCCCTGGGACAGTTTATGGCTACACCTTC. It translates to CATSPGTVYGYTF.

CDR3: CASSYSRSPRETQYF. The CDR3, as DNA: TGTGCCAGCAGTTACTCTAGGAGCCCGCGGGAGACCCAGTACTTC. This sequence joins TRBV27 and TRBJ2-5; D unclear. The CDR3 is made up of 15 amino acids. Germline-derived CDR1 and CDR2 are MNHEY and SMNVEV (reference sequence). V was trimmed by 4 bases and J by 5 bases, leaving 17 bases between them.

V is TRBV30 and J is TRBJ2-5, with D perhaps matching TRBD2 (5 bases). Germline V gene sequence: CDR1 GTSNPN, CDR2 SVGIG (reference sequence). The CDR3 length is 13 residues. Between the trimmed V and J ends, which lost 3 bases and 3 bases, there was a span of 11 bases. CDR3 DNA sequence: TGTGCCTGGAGGCGGCCCGGGAAAGAGACCCAGTACTTC. Encoded protein: CAWRRPGKETQYF. The full variable domain, in which reference TRBV30 and TRBJ2-5 provide the parts outside the CDR3, is SQTIHQWPATLVQPVGSPLSLECTVEGTSNPNLYWYRQAAGRGLQLLFYSVGIGQISSEVPQNLSASRPQDRQFILSSKKLLLSDSGFYLCAWRRPGKETQYFGPGTRLLVL.

This clone was seen just once. V gene TRBV9 combines with J gene TRBJ2-5; D not resolved. This CDR3 is built from 14 residues. Trimming removed 3 bases at V and 0 bases at J, with 9 bases between. CDR1 is SGDLS, CDR2 YYNGEE, per germline. The DNA for the CDR3 is TGTGCCAGCAGCGATCCCTATCACCAAGAGACCCAGTACTTC. It yields the protein CASSDPYHQETQYF.

This clone came up once. The rearrangement uses TRBV5-1 and TRBJ2-7; D might be TRBD1 (6 bases). From germline, CDR1 is SGHRS and CDR2 YFSETQ. Trimming pared 4 bases from V and 2 bases from J, leaving 16 bases between. The CDR3 has 15 amino acids. This CDR3 is CASSPPQTGPYEQYF. The CDR3 nucleotides are TGCGCCAGCAGCCCACCCCAGACAGGTCCCTACGAGCAGTACTTC.

The chain has TRBV18 and TRBJ2-7; D gene uncertain. V was shortened by 3 bases and J by 0 bases, with 15 bases between the two germline ends. Germline CDR1 and CDR2: KGHSH and LQKENI. This CDR3 is 16 amino acids long. The CDR3 DNA follows: TGTGCCAGCTCACCCCTGGCAGTGGGCCGCTCCTACGAGCAGTACTTC. It specifies CASSPLAVGRSYEQYF.